This TCR beta chain was sequenced during a study of a mutant IDH1 vaccine in newly diagnosed glioma. Background on the study: Patients were started on vaccination 4-6 weeks after radiotherapy alone, or with temozolomide cycles.

The method was immunoSEQ multiplex PCR; TCRdb's version includes in-frame clones alone and lacks a portion of them. The sample holds 60,000 or so clones, around 84% seen once. This CDR3 spans 16 amino acids. The germline gives CDR1 SGHKS, CDR2 YYEKEE (reference sequence). V was cut by 4 bases and J by 3 bases, with 16 bases left in between. The sample's time point: week 5, during vaccination. Vaccination comprised doses that each held 300 ug of mutant IDH1 20-mer peptide, plus topical imiquimod. As concerns this clone: Its antigen is unidentified.

This clonotype was obtained from a woman aged 50 to 60 with glioma. The sequencing here drew on PBMCs, taken from a glioma patient whose treatment included an IDH1 peptide vaccine. This chain joins TRBV5-5 and TRBJ2-2, with no clear D. CDR3 sequence reads: CASSPRAGQDTGELFF. In nucleotides, the CDR3 is TGTGCCAGCAGCCCCCGAGCTGGGCAGGACACCGGGGAGCTGTTTTTT.